Listed below are T cell receptor beta chains from one sample, sequenced in a study of cytomegalovirus exposure and HLA in healthy donors. Measured with immunoSEQ multiplex PCR; TCRdb has only the in-frame clones, and not every one. The sample includes roughly 200,000 clones, around 73% seen only once; the top ten take approximately 2%. Sequencing used PBMCs. The receptors here all came from a young woman in good health and CMV-seropositive. Each CDR3 is given with its conserved first and last residue. Each record gives: J gene, V gene, D gene, clone size, CDR3 protein, CDR3 DNA. A D gene is named only where the DNA matches it firmly. Size is omitted from some rows. Given values are once, few, many or a class for expanded clones.

j_gene: TRBJ2-7
v_gene: TRBV19
d_gene: TRBD1
abundance: few
CDR3aa: CASRSTGTSYEQYF
CDR3nt: TGTGCCAGTAGGTCGACAGGGACCTCCTACGAGCAGTACTTC

j_gene: TRBJ2-5
v_gene: TRBV27
d_gene: TRBD1
abundance: NA
CDR3aa: CASRLTGGAYLETQYF
CDR3nt: TGTGCCAGCAGGCTCACAGGGGGCGCGTATTTGGAGACCCAGTACTTC

j_gene: TRBJ1-6
v_gene: TRBV6-5
d_gene: TRBD1
abundance: NA
CDR3aa: CASSYRGTGVNSPLHF
CDR3nt: TGTGCCAGCAGTTATAGGGGGACAGGGGTCAATTCACCCCTCCACTTT

j_gene: TRBJ2-5
v_gene: TRBV7-2
d_gene: TRBD1
abundance: NA
CDR3aa: CASSLAGTGEETQYF
CDR3nt: TGTGCCAGCAGCTTAGCCGGGACAGGGGAAGAGACCCAGTACTTC

j_gene: TRBJ2-1
v_gene: TRBV28
d_gene: NA
abundance: NA
CDR3aa: CASSLFGGRDNSYNEQFF
CDR3nt: TGTGCCAGCAGTTTATTCGGCGGCCGGGACAACTCCTACAATGAGCAGTTCTTC

j_gene: TRBJ1-6
v_gene: TRBV7-2
d_gene: NA
abundance: few
CDR3aa: CASSLQGSYNSPLHF
CDR3nt: TGTGCCAGCAGCTTACAGGGCTCCTATAATTCACCCCTCCACTTT

j_gene: TRBJ2-3
v_gene: TRBV7-7
d_gene: TRBD2
abundance: NA
CDR3aa: CASSPGTRADTQYF
CDR3nt: TGTGCTAGCAGCCCCGGGACTAGAGCAGATACGCAGTATTTT

j_gene: TRBJ2-2
v_gene: TRBV5-4
d_gene: NA
abundance: NA
CDR3aa: CASSFPTGELFF
CDR3nt: TGTGCCAGCAGCTTTCCAACCGGGGAGCTGTTTTTT

j_gene: TRBJ2-7
v_gene: TRBV7-2
d_gene: TRBD1
abundance: NA
CDR3aa: CASRPGTGPIYEQYF
CDR3nt: TGTGCCAGCAGACCCGGGACAGGGCCCATCTACGAGCAGTACTTC

j_gene: TRBJ1-4
v_gene: TRBV30
d_gene: NA
abundance: few
CDR3aa: CAWPGGQKTLSRSTNEKLFF
CDR3nt: TGTGCCTGGCCAGGCGGGCAGAAGACCCTTTCCAGGTCAACTAATGAAAAACTGTTTTTT

j_gene: TRBJ2-5
v_gene: TRBV15
d_gene: TRBD2
abundance: NA
CDR3aa: CATSRGGLSTTQYF
CDR3nt: TGTGCCACCAGCAGAGGGGGACTATCGACGACCCAGTACTTC

j_gene: TRBJ2-1
v_gene: TRBV15
d_gene: NA
abundance: NA
CDR3aa: CATSRYGAYNEQFF
CDR3nt: TGTGCCACCAGCAGATACGGTGCCTACAATGAGCAGTTCTTC

j_gene: TRBJ1-3
v_gene: TRBV19
d_gene: NA
abundance: NA
CDR3aa: CASRVRGFGGAGNTIYF
CDR3nt: TGTGCCAGTAGGGTAAGGGGGTTTGGGGGAGCTGGAAACACCATATATTTT

j_gene: TRBJ2-3
v_gene: TRBV7-3
d_gene: TRBD1
abundance: NA
CDR3aa: CASSPRTGGSTDTQYF
CDR3nt: TGTGCCAGCAGCCCCCGGACAGGGGGGTCCACAGATACGCAGTATTTT

j_gene: TRBJ1-1
v_gene: TRBV19
d_gene: NA
abundance: NA
CDR3aa: CASSIAQNTEAFF
CDR3nt: TGTGCCAGTAGTATCGCACAGAACACTGAAGCTTTCTTT

j_gene: TRBJ2-3
v_gene: TRBV6-1
d_gene: TRBD1
abundance: NA
CDR3aa: CASSDWTGGGDTQYF
CDR3nt: TGTGCCAGCAGTGATTGGACAGGGGGGGGAGATACGCAGTATTTT

j_gene: TRBJ1-1
v_gene: TRBV6-4
d_gene: TRBD1
abundance: NA
CDR3aa: CASSDYTGANTEAFF
CDR3nt: TGTGCCAGCAGTGACTACACAGGGGCGAACACTGAAGCTTTCTTT

j_gene: TRBJ2-1
v_gene: TRBV7-7
d_gene: TRBD2
abundance: NA
CDR3aa: CASSRGGHNEQFF
CDR3nt: TGTGCTAGCAGTCGGGGGGGCCACAATGAGCAGTTCTTC

j_gene: TRBJ1-2
v_gene: TRBV2
d_gene: NA
abundance: NA
CDR3aa: CASSEQPLGGYGYTF
CDR3nt: TGTGCCAGCAGTGAACAACCGCTGGGAGGCTATGGCTACACCTTC

j_gene: TRBJ2-7
v_gene: TRBV7-2
d_gene: NA
abundance: NA
CDR3aa: CASSLVADEQYF
CDR3nt: TGTGCCAGCAGCTTAGTCGCGGACGAGCAGTACTTC

j_gene: TRBJ2-3
v_gene: TRBV4-2
d_gene: TRBD2
abundance: NA
CDR3aa: CASSREGAGLAGGAQYF
CDR3nt: TGTGCCAGCAGCCGCGAGGGCGCAGGGCTAGCGGGGGGGGCGCAGTATTTT

j_gene: TRBJ2-1
v_gene: TRBV7-3
d_gene: TRBD2
abundance: NA
CDR3aa: CASSILAGGTYNEQFF
CDR3nt: TGTGCCAGCAGCATACTAGCGGGGGGTACCTACAATGAGCAGTTCTTC

j_gene: TRBJ2-3
v_gene: TRBV30
d_gene: TRBD2
abundance: NA
CDR3aa: CAWSVTSASTDTQYF
CDR3nt: TGTGCCTGGAGTGTAACTAGCGCCAGCACAGATACGCAGTATTTT

j_gene: TRBJ1-3
v_gene: TRBV5-8
d_gene: NA
abundance: few
CDR3aa: CASSRVGGAISGNTIYF
CDR3nt: TGTGCCAGCAGTCGTGTTGGGGGGGCGATCTCTGGAAACACCATATATTTT

j_gene: TRBJ1-4
v_gene: TRBV6-6
d_gene: TRBD1
abundance: NA
CDR3aa: CASSWTGEGEKLFF
CDR3nt: TGTGCCAGCAGTTGGACAGGGGAGGGTGAAAAACTGTTTTTT

j_gene: TRBJ2-7
v_gene: TRBV5-1
d_gene: NA
abundance: NA
CDR3aa: CASSLGTLAEQYF
CDR3nt: TGCGCCAGCAGCTTGGGTACTCTTGCCGAGCAGTACTTC

j_gene: TRBJ1-2
v_gene: TRBV7-9
d_gene: TRBD1
abundance: NA
CDR3aa: CASSYTGTVGPGGYTF
CDR3nt: TGTGCCAGCAGCTACACCGGGACAGTGGGGCCGGGTGGCTACACCTTC

j_gene: TRBJ1-4
v_gene: TRBV5-1
d_gene: NA
abundance: NA
CDR3aa: CASSPYGETGEKLFF
CDR3nt: TGCGCCAGCAGCCCCTACGGGGAAACGGGAGAAAAACTGTTTTTT

j_gene: TRBJ1-2
v_gene: TRBV27
d_gene: NA
abundance: NA
CDR3aa: CASSLRESYGYTF
CDR3nt: TGTGCCAGCAGTTTAAGGGAGTCCTATGGCTACACCTTC

j_gene: TRBJ1-2
v_gene: TRBV28
d_gene: NA
abundance: NA
CDR3aa: CASSSPGRGGNRYTF
CDR3nt: TGTGCCAGCAGTTCCCCCGGGAGGGGCGGGAATCGCTACACCTTC

j_gene: TRBJ2-7
v_gene: TRBV7-2
d_gene: TRBD2
abundance: once
CDR3aa: CASSFQRERDEQYF
CDR3nt: TGTGCCAGCAGCTTCCAGCGGGAGCGCGACGAGCAGTACTTC

j_gene: TRBJ2-1
v_gene: TRBV9
d_gene: TRBD2
abundance: few
CDR3aa: CASSGLAISYNEQFF
CDR3nt: TGTGCCAGCAGCGGACTAGCGATCTCCTACAATGAGCAGTTCTTC

j_gene: TRBJ1-1
v_gene: TRBV2
d_gene: NA
abundance: NA
CDR3aa: CATGGHTEAFF
CDR3nt: TGTGCCACCGGTGGTCACACTGAAGCTTTCTTT

j_gene: TRBJ2-7
v_gene: TRBV13
d_gene: NA
abundance: NA
CDR3aa: CASSPPRGLGVHEQYF
CDR3nt: TGTGCCAGCAGCCCCCCTCGGGGGTTAGGGGTCCACGAGCAGTACTTC

j_gene: TRBJ1-1
v_gene: TRBV7-2
d_gene: NA
abundance: NA
CDR3aa: CASSFSQNTEAFF
CDR3nt: TGTGCCAGCAGCTTCTCACAGAACACTGAAGCTTTCTTT

j_gene: TRBJ2-5
v_gene: TRBV5-1
d_gene: NA
abundance: NA
CDR3aa: CASTVDTPRRETQYF
CDR3nt: TGCGCCAGCACCGTGGACACACCCAGGCGAGAGACCCAGTACTTC

j_gene: TRBJ2-5
v_gene: TRBV28
d_gene: TRBD2
abundance: NA
CDR3aa: CASSSPYLAGAAQYF
CDR3nt: TGTGCCAGCAGTTCCCCTTACCTAGCGGGGGCGGCCCAGTACTTC

j_gene: TRBJ2-7
v_gene: TRBV6-5
d_gene: TRBD1
abundance: NA
CDR3aa: CASSSTGAQYYEQYF
CDR3nt: TGTGCCAGCAGTTCGACAGGGGCCCAATACTACGAGCAGTACTTC

j_gene: TRBJ2-7
v_gene: TRBV20-1
d_gene: NA
abundance: NA
CDR3aa: CSARGGSEQYF
CDR3nt: TGCAGTGCTAGAGGAGGGTCCGAGCAGTACTTC

j_gene: TRBJ1-1
v_gene: TRBV10-1
d_gene: NA
abundance: few
CDR3aa: CASQLNTGNTEAFF
CDR3nt: TGCGCCAGCCAACTGAACACAGGGAACACTGAAGCTTTCTTT

j_gene: TRBJ2-3
v_gene: TRBV7-9
d_gene: TRBD2
abundance: NA
CDR3aa: CATGGDLNTDTQYF
CDR3nt: TGTGCGACCGGGGGGGACTTAAATACAGATACGCAGTATTTT

j_gene: TRBJ1-5
v_gene: TRBV5-6
d_gene: TRBD1
abundance: NA
CDR3aa: CASSWGTGSNQPQHF
CDR3nt: TGTGCCAGCAGCTGGGGGACAGGGAGCAATCAGCCCCAGCATTTT

j_gene: TRBJ1-2
v_gene: TRBV20-1
d_gene: NA
abundance: few
CDR3aa: CSATSGEGYTF
CDR3nt: TGCAGTGCGACTTCAGGGGAGGGCTACACCTTC

j_gene: TRBJ2-3
v_gene: TRBV7-2
d_gene: TRBD2
abundance: NA
CDR3aa: CASSFPVRTSGGADTQYF
CDR3nt: TGTGCCAGCAGCTTCCCCGTAAGGACTAGCGGGGGGGCGGATACGCAGTATTTT

j_gene: TRBJ1-2
v_gene: TRBV4-2
d_gene: TRBD1
abundance: NA
CDR3aa: CASSQARTGDGYTF
CDR3nt: TGTGCCAGCAGCCAAGCTCGGACAGGAGATGGCTACACCTTC

j_gene: TRBJ1-5
v_gene: TRBV7-9
d_gene: NA
abundance: few
CDR3aa: CASSQEGQMGNQPQHF
CDR3nt: TGTGCCAGCAGCCAAGAAGGACAGATGGGCAATCAGCCCCAGCATTTT

j_gene: TRBJ2-1
v_gene: TRBV2
d_gene: TRBD2
abundance: NA
CDR3aa: CASRRGGLGDEQFF
CDR3nt: TGTGCCAGCAGGCGGGGGGGCCTCGGCGATGAGCAGTTCTTC

j_gene: TRBJ1-2
v_gene: TRBV28
d_gene: TRBD1
abundance: NA
CDR3aa: CASSPGQGRRGYGYTF
CDR3nt: TGTGCCAGCTCCCCGGGACAGGGGAGACGCGGCTATGGCTACACCTTC

j_gene: TRBJ2-7
v_gene: TRBV18
d_gene: TRBD1
abundance: NA
CDR3aa: CASSPGTGGTDEQYF
CDR3nt: TGTGCCAGCTCACCCGGGACAGGGGGCACCGACGAGCAGTACTTC

j_gene: TRBJ1-1
v_gene: TRBV7-2
d_gene: NA
abundance: few
CDR3aa: CASSSLGVAFF
CDR3nt: TGTGCCAGCAGCAGTTTGGGAGTAGCTTTCTTT

j_gene: TRBJ1-4
v_gene: TRBV5-4
d_gene: NA
abundance: NA
CDR3aa: CASSVRDTNEKLFF
CDR3nt: TGTGCCAGCAGCGTCCGGGACACCAATGAAAAACTGTTTTTT

j_gene: TRBJ1-2
v_gene: TRBV5-1
d_gene: NA
abundance: few
CDR3aa: CASSPGAGSYGYTF
CDR3nt: TGCGCCAGCAGCCCCGGTGCAGGGTCATATGGCTACACCTTC

j_gene: TRBJ1-2
v_gene: TRBV6-1
d_gene: NA
abundance: once
CDR3aa: CASSEVGGGGYTF
CDR3nt: TGTGCCAGCAGTGAAGTCGGGGGAGGTGGCTACACCTTC

j_gene: TRBJ1-2
v_gene: TRBV2
d_gene: TRBD1
abundance: few
CDR3aa: CASSEDTGGRYGYTF
CDR3nt: TGTGCCAGCAGTGAAGATACAGGGGGTCGGTATGGCTACACCTTC

j_gene: TRBJ2-5
v_gene: TRBV7-3
d_gene: TRBD1
abundance: NA
CDR3aa: CASSFGTGGETQYF
CDR3nt: TGTGCCAGCAGCTTCGGGACAGGGGGCGAGACCCAGTACTTC

j_gene: TRBJ2-5
v_gene: TRBV29-1
d_gene: TRBD2
abundance: NA
CDR3aa: CSSLEAGGQETQYF
CDR3nt: TGCAGCTCCCTGGAAGCGGGGGGCCAAGAGACCCAGTACTTC

j_gene: TRBJ1-4
v_gene: TRBV6-5
d_gene: NA
abundance: few
CDR3aa: CASSYGLNEKLFF
CDR3nt: TGTGCCAGCAGTTATGGACTAAATGAAAAACTGTTTTTT

j_gene: TRBJ1-2
v_gene: TRBV28
d_gene: NA
abundance: NA
CDR3aa: CASSLPGYGYTF
CDR3nt: TGTGCCAGCAGTTTACCCGGGTATGGCTACACCTTC